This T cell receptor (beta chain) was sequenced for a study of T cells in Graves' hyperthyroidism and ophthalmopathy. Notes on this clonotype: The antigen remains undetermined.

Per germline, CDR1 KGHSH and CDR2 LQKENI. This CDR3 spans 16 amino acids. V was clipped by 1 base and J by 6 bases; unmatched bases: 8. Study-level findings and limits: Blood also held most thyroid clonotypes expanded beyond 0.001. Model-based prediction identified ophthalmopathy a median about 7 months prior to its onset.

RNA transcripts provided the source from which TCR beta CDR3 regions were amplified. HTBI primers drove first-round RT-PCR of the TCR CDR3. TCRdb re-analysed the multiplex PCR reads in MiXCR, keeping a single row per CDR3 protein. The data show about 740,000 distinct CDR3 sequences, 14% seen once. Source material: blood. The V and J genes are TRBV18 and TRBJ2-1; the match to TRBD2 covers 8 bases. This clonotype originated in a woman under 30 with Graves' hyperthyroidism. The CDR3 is CASSPRREGPANEQFF. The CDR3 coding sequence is TGTGCCAGCTCACCACGACGGGAGGGCCCCGCCAATGAGCAGTTCTTC.